Following are 10 T cell receptor beta chains from one sample sequenced in a study of T cell responses to AZD1222 COVID-19 vaccine (dated by TCRdb to 2020 to 2023). Library prep was done by the immunoSEQ multiplex PCR assay. Not all clones reach the TCRdb copy of this immuneACCESS table, which keeps in-frame sequences only. Checked studies attribute under half of the gap to unresolved V genes and leave the rest unexplained. The sample table lists around 70,000 clones, around nine tenths of them with a count of one. The top ten constitute roughly 1.2% of the sample. The sample's time point label is to be understood as: about 28 days (+/-7) after the second vaccine dose. Sequences were derived from peripheral blood, sampled 28 days after the second AZD1222 dose. The receptors here all came from an adult who received the AZD1222 COVID-19 vaccine.

This clone appeared once. The V and J genes are TRBV29-1 and TRBJ1-3; D gene unclear. V lost 1 base, J lost 4 bases, and 8 bases lay in between. The germline CDR1 and CDR2 sequences are SQVTM and ANQGSEA. The CDR3 covers 13 residues. The DNA for the CDR3 is TGCAGCGTTGAAGGATCGGGGGGAAACACCATATATTTT. Amino acid sequence: CSVEGSGGNTIYF.

The chain couples TRBV5-1 to TRBJ2-1, with TRBD1 identical over 8 bases. Germline V gene sequence: CDR1 SGHRS, CDR2 YFSETQ. The CDR3 sequence is 17 residues long. The trim removed 5 bases at V and 2 bases at J, leaving 12 bases unmatched. CDR3 protein: CASSLIPPGQAYNEQFF. CDR3 nucleotide sequence: TGCGCCAGCAGTCTAATCCCTCCGGGACAGGCCTACAATGAGCAGTTCTTC.

The rearrangement links TRBV19 to TRBJ1-1, with 9 bases lining up with TRBD1. Germline CDR1 LNHDA, CDR2 SQIVND (reference sequence). J was trimmed by 4 bases and V by 4 bases; bases with no gene match: 7. This CDR3 is built from 15 residues. DNA for the CDR3: TGTGCCAGTAGTACTACAGGGGGCGCGGGCACTGAAGCTTTCTTT. Its translation: CASSTTGGAGTEAFF.

V usage is TRBV6-2 or TRBV6-3 and J usage is TRBJ1-2; 8 nucleotides align to TRBD1. The V and J ends lost 4 bases and 6 bases, in that order; junction bases with no gene match: 4. This CDR3 has 13 residues. Germline CDR1 is MNHEY and CDR2 is SVGEGT. Written as DNA, the CDR3 is TGTGCCAGCAGTTCCCAGGGGGCAGATGGCTACACCTTC. It specifies CASSSQGADGYTF.

The V call is TRBV9, the J call TRBJ1-2, with 7 nucleotides matching TRBD1. CDR1 SGDLS and CDR2 YYNGEE come from the germline V gene. With V trimmed by 5 bases and J by 8 bases, 3 bases remained unmatched. The CDR3 spans 11 residues. CDR3 in amino acids: CASRGTEGYTF. CDR3 nucleotide sequence: TGTGCCAGCAGGGGGACAGAAGGCTACACCTTC.

This chain uses TRBV6-1 with TRBJ1-2; D is ambiguous. The CDR3 covers 14 residues. In germline, CDR1 is MNHNS, CDR2 SASEGT. Trimming removed 2 bases from V and 4 bases from J, with 11 bases in between. As DNA, the CDR3 is TGTGCCAGCAGTGAATCGGAGGGTTCCTATGGCTACACCTTC. Translated: CASSESEGSYGYTF.

V and J are TRBV30 and TRBJ1-1; possibly TRBD1 for D (5 bases). Germline loops: CDR1 GTSNPN, CDR2 SVGIG (reference sequence). V was trimmed by 1 base and J by 8 bases, leaving 8 bases between them. The CDR3 is 11 residues long. The CDR3 coding sequence is TGTGCCTGGAGTGCGGGGGGAGAAGCTTTCTTT. It translates to CAWSAGGEAFF.

This rearrangement joins TRBV18 to TRBJ2-1, with D possibly being TRBD1 (6 bases). V shed 4 bases and J shed 2 bases, with 9 bases lying between them. Germline CDR1 is KGHSH and CDR2 is LQKENI. The CDR3 has 14 amino acids. CDR3 region: CASSRSGAYNEQFF. The CDR3 bases are TGTGCCAGCTCACGTTCAGGGGCCTACAATGAGCAGTTCTTC.

The CDR3, as DNA: TGTGCCAGCAGTTACGGTCCAGGTAGCCTCGACGGCTACACCTTC. It specifies CASSYGPGSLDGYTF. The chain employs TRBV6-2 or TRBV6-3 and TRBJ1-2; D not resolved. V dropped 2 bases and J dropped 8 bases, with 18 bases sitting between them. The CDR3 extends over 15 amino acids. CDR1 MNHEY and CDR2 SVGEGT come from the germline V gene.

This clone was found a few times. CDR3 sequence: CASSARGGPTYNEQFF. CDR3 coding DNA: TGTGCCAGCAGCGCGCGGGGGGGCCCCACCTACAATGAGCAGTTCTTC. V and J are TRBV3-1 (or the pseudogene TRBV3-2) and TRBJ2-1; 9 bases match TRBD2. V was pared by 5 bases and J by 2 bases, with 7 bases of the junction left unmatched. CDR1 LGHDT and CDR2 YNNKEL come from the germline V gene (reference sequence). This CDR3 comprises 16 residues.